Below, 17 T cell receptor beta chains from the same sample are listed, as sequenced in a study of T cells in tumors after PD-1 blockade. Method: immunoSEQ multiplex PCR; TCRdb's copy keeps in-frame clones and lacks some. The table shows roughly 50,000 clones, with over 70% occurring only once. Sequencing used PBMCs, obtained before anti-PD-1 treatment. These TCRs come from a human donor with basal cell carcinoma.

This clone was detected only a few times. The V gene is TRBV2, the J gene TRBJ1-2; weak D call: TRBD1 (6 bases). Germline CDR1 reads SNHLY; CDR2 reads FYNNEI. V was trimmed by 6 bases and J by 8 bases, leaving 13 bases between them. This CDR3 region has 12 residues. The CDR3 DNA reads as TGTGCCAGCAGAACAGGGAGTAGGGGCTACACCTTC. Protein: CASRTGSRGYTF. Based on the CDR3 plus reference TRBV2 and TRBJ1-2, the full variable domain is EPEVTQTPSHQVTQMGQEVILRCVPISNHLYFYWYRQILGQKVEFLVSFYNNEISEKSEIFDDQFSVERPDGSNFTLKIRSTKLEDSAMYFCASRTGSRGYTFGSGTRLTVV.

V and J are TRBV2 and TRBJ2-3; D is ambiguous. CDR1 SNHLY and CDR2 FYNNEI come from the germline V gene. This CDR3 spans 11 amino acids. V dropped 6 bases and J dropped 1 base, with 2 bases sitting between them. In DNA, the CDR3 is TGTGCCAGCAGCCGCACAGATACGCAGTATTTT. It codes for CASSRTDTQYF.

This clone came up a few times. The rearrangement links TRBV6-1 to TRBJ2-3; D is possibly TRBD1 (6 bases). V lost 2 bases and J 6 bases, leaving 15 bases between the germline ends. This CDR3 contains 15 residues. Germline CDR1 MNHNS, CDR2 SASEGT. Written as DNA, the CDR3 is TGTGCCAGCAGTGAACGGGCAGGGGCTCCGGATACGCAGTATTTT. Its translation is CASSERAGAPDTQYF.

The rearrangement uses TRBV29-1 and TRBJ1-2; possible D gene TRBD1, 5 bases. CDR3 size: 12 residues. V shed 3 bases and J shed 8 bases, with 13 bases lying between them. Germline assignment: CDR1 SQVTM and CDR2 ANQGSEA. The CDR3 bases are TGCAGCGTTGAGGCAGGGAGTCAGGGCTACACCTTC. This codes for CSVEAGSQGYTF.

The J gene is TRBJ2-5, the V gene TRBV2, with D unclear. V lost 8 bases and J 4 bases, leaving 17 bases between the germline ends. The germline CDR1 and CDR2 sequences are SNHLY and FYNNEI. This CDR3 has 14 amino acids. The CDR3 nucleotides are TGTGCCAGCTTTCTGAGCCAAGCAGGAGAGACCCAGTACTTC. This gives the protein CASFLSQAGETQYF.

This rearrangement joins TRBV18 to TRBJ1-1, with D perhaps matching TRBD1 (5 bases). The CDR3 sequence is 15 residues long. Germline V gene data show CDR1 as KGHSH and CDR2 as LQKENI. Deletions cut 1 base from V and 0 bases from J, with 9 bases between. The DNA for the CDR3 is TGTGCCAGCTCACCACAGGGGAATATGAACACTGAAGCTTTCTTT. Protein product: CASSPQGNMNTEAFF.

The chain recombines TRBV5-5 with TRBJ1-5; D is undetermined. V was shortened by 2 bases and J by 3 bases, with 9 bases between the two germline ends. The V gene's germline CDR1 is SGHKS and CDR2 YYEKEE (reference sequence). The CDR3 covers 14 residues. As DNA, the CDR3 is TGTGCCAGCAGCTTTGGGTGGGCCAATCAGCCCCAGCATTTT. It is translated as CASSFGWANQPQHF.

The J gene is TRBJ1-6, the V gene TRBV19, with unresolved D. The CDR3 is 14 amino acids. Germline lookup yields CDR1 LNHDA and CDR2 SQIVND (reference sequence). V shed 5 bases and J shed 7 bases, with 12 bases lying between them. CDR3 nucleotides: TGTGCCAGTAGTCCTCCGACAAACAATTCACCCCTCCACTTT. Translating gives CASSPPTNNSPLHF.

The DNA of the CDR3 is TGTGCCTGGGACCGACAGGGGAAAGGGTCACCCCTCCACTTT. Protein product: CAWDRQGKGSPLHF. The chain has TRBV30 and TRBJ1-6, with 8 nucleotides matching TRBD1. The CDR3 covers 14 residues. The V and J ends lost 5 bases and 10 bases, in that order; junction bases with no gene match: 10. Germline CDR1 and CDR2: GTSNPN and SVGIG (reference sequence).

The V and J genes are TRBV28 and TRBJ2-3; the D gene is possibly TRBD2 (5 bases). The CDR3 contains 16 residues. The V and J ends lost 5 bases and 2 bases respectively, with 17 bases between them. Per the germline V gene, CDR1 is MDHEN and CDR2 is SYDVKM. DNA for the CDR3: TGTGCCAGCAGTCCATCGGAGGCCGCTTTCACAGATACGCAGTATTTT. It is translated as CASSPSEAAFTDTQYF.

The J gene is TRBJ1-1, the V gene TRBV29-1; D is possibly TRBD1 (5 bases). Trimming left V 7 bases short and J 0 bases short, with 12 bases between. Germline V CDR1 and CDR2: SQVTM, ANQGSEA. This CDR3 has 13 amino acids. CDR3 residues: CSATAGVNTEAFF. For the CDR3, the DNA is TGCAGCGCGACAGCGGGAGTGAACACTGAAGCTTTCTTT.

This clone came up a few times. The V and J genes are TRBV30 and TRBJ2-7, with unresolved D. V was clipped by 0 bases and J by 0 bases, with 6 bases between them. This CDR3 spans 13 amino acids. From germline, CDR1 is GTSNPN and CDR2 SVGIG (reference sequence). The CDR3 nucleotides are TGTGCCTGGAGTGTCTCTTACTCCTACGAGCAGTACTTC. This sequence encodes CAWSVSYSYEQYF.

This chain's CDR3 is CASSLAAQNTEAFF. The DNA for the CDR3 is TGTGCCAGCAGCTTGGCAGCCCAGAACACTGAAGCTTTCTTT. This chain joins TRBV5-4 and TRBJ1-1; D call uncertain. The CDR3 length is 14 residues. V was clipped by 0 bases and J by 1 base, with 7 bases between them. From germline, CDR1 is SGHNT and CDR2 YYREEE (reference sequence).

The CDR3 coding sequence is TGTGCCACCAGTGAACTCGACAGTTCTGGGGCCAACGTCCTGACTTTC. Translated: CATSELDSSGANVLTF. This chain uses TRBV24-1 with TRBJ2-6; D might be TRBD1 (5 bases). Trimming pared 4 bases from V and 1 base from J, leaving 10 bases between. The V gene's germline CDR1 is KGHDR and CDR2 SFDVKD. This CDR3 spans 16 amino acids.

This clone was seen only once. This rearrangement joins TRBV5-1 to TRBJ2-7; D may be TRBD1 (6 bases). Germline V gene data show CDR1 as SGHRS and CDR2 as YFSETQ. The CDR3 contains 14 residues. V was clipped by 4 bases and J by 1 base, with 12 bases between them. The CDR3 DNA sequence: TGCGCCAGCAGCCCCGGGACACAATCCTACGAGCAGTACTTC. Translation gives CASSPGTQSYEQYF. Looking up the rest from reference TRBV5-1 and TRBJ2-7 gives the full variable domain: KAGVTQTPRYLIKTRGQQVTLSCSPISGHRSVSWYQQTPGQGLQFLFEYFSETQRNKGNFPGRFSGRQFSNSRSEMNVSTLELGDSALYLCASSPGTQSYEQYFGPGTRLTVT.

V and J are TRBV24-1 and TRBJ2-3, with D perhaps matching TRBD1 (6 bases). Germline CDR1 and CDR2: KGHDR and SFDVKD. Trimming took off 3 bases at V and 2 bases at J, with 17 bases between the two ends. The CDR3 contains 17 residues. As DNA, the CDR3 is TGTGCCACCAGTGATCCCCCGACAGGACCCCTCACAGATACGCAGTATTTT. This gives the protein CATSDPPTGPLTDTQYF.

The chain uses TRBV6-2 or TRBV6-3 and TRBJ2-4, with D unclear. Germline V gene lookup returns CDR1 MNHEY and CDR2 SVGEGT. The CDR3 runs to 16 residues. With 1 base removed from V and 0 bases from J, the gap between germline ends came to 10 bases. The CDR3 here is CASSYFLIVAKNIQYF. CDR3 nucleotide sequence: TGTGCCAGCAGTTACTTCCTCATTGTAGCCAAAAACATTCAGTACTTC.